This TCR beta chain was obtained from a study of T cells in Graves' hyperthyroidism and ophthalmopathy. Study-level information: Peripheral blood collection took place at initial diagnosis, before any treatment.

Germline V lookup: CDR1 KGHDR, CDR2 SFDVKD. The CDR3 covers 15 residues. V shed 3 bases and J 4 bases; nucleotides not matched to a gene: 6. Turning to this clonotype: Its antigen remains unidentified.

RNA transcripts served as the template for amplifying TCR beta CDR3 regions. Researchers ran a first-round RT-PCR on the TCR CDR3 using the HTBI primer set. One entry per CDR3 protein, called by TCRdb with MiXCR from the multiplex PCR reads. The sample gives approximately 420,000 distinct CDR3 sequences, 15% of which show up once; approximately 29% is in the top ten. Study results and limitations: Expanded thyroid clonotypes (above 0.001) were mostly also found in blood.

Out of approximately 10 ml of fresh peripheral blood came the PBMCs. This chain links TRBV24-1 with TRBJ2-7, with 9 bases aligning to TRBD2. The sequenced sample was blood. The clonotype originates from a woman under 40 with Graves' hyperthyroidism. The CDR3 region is CATSDMTSGGYEQYF. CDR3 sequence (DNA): TGTGCCACCAGTGATATGACTAGCGGAGGGTACGAGCAGTACTTC.